These T cell receptor beta chains were read from a single sample in a study of response to subunit inactivated influenza vaccine. TCRdb analysed the RT-PCR reads with MiXCR anew, one entry per CDR3 protein. Of approximately 500,000 distinct CDR3 sequences listed, 14% are singletons. The material sequenced was PBMCs from blood, taken approximately 12 days after vaccination. The source is a man aged 45 to 65 who received an inactivated influenza vaccine. The CDR3 runs from the conserved cysteine through the conserved F or W. Fields, in order: V gene, J gene, CDR3 protein.

v_call: TRBV11-2; j_call: TRBJ2-5; cdr3_aa: CACSHVSSESRETQYF
v_call: TRBV12-3/TRBV12-4; j_call: TRBJ2-1; cdr3_aa: CASSFWAAPYNEQFF
v_call: TRBV29-1; j_call: TRBJ1-2; cdr3_aa: CSVEYRGALHGYTF
v_call: TRBV7-2; j_call: TRBJ2-2; cdr3_aa: CASSFSGQNTGELFF
v_call: TRBV12-3/TRBV12-4; j_call: TRBJ1-4; cdr3_aa: CSSSPRHVAVSGLFF
v_call: TRBV4-1; j_call: TRBJ2-2; cdr3_aa: CASSQSQVPSAGELFF
v_call: TRBV5-1; j_call: TRBJ1-1; cdr3_aa: CASSIHRGLNTEAFF
v_call: TRBV5-1; j_call: TRBJ2-3; cdr3_aa: CASSFRLAGGRSTDTQYF
v_call: TRBV20-1; j_call: TRBJ2-2; cdr3_aa: CSARQRNTGELFF
v_call: TRBV6-2/TRBV6-3; j_call: TRBJ1-6; cdr3_aa: CASSFPTGTHNSPLHF
v_call: TRBV28; j_call: TRBJ2-2; cdr3_aa: CASSPHQTGELFF
v_call: TRBV7-9; j_call: TRBJ2-1; cdr3_aa: CASRKTVYNEQFF
v_call: TRBV20-1; j_call: TRBJ2-3; cdr3_aa: CSARDNTDTQYF
v_call: TRBV12-3/TRBV12-4; j_call: TRBJ2-6; cdr3_aa: CASRMQGRSGANVLTF
v_call: TRBV7-2; j_call: TRBJ2-2; cdr3_aa: CASSSLGAGTGELFF
v_call: TRBV12-3/TRBV12-4; j_call: TRBJ2-5; cdr3_aa: CASGGQGQETQYF
v_call: TRBV12-2; j_call: TRBJ2-7; cdr3_aa: CASLPHPCYEQYF
v_call: TRBV18; j_call: TRBJ2-5; cdr3_aa: CASSPRGETLYF
v_call: TRBV20-1; j_call: TRBJ2-3; cdr3_aa: CSVPGLAGTTDTQYF
v_call: TRBV20-1; j_call: TRBJ2-5; cdr3_aa: CSARRDLAETQYF
v_call: TRBV3-1; j_call: TRBJ2-1; cdr3_aa: CASSLQQGSYNEQFF
v_call: TRBV9; j_call: TRBJ2-2; cdr3_aa: CASSVGTLSATGELFF
v_call: TRBV6-5; j_call: TRBJ2-2; cdr3_aa: CASSSDFLPNTGELFF
v_call: TRBV18; j_call: TRBJ1-2; cdr3_aa: CASSPKDGVRGEGYTF
v_call: TRBV6-1; j_call: TRBJ2-6; cdr3_aa: CASQTGSGANVLTF
v_call: TRBV19; j_call: TRBJ2-2; cdr3_aa: CASSGTGYVRGGELFF
v_call: TRBV6-5; j_call: TRBJ1-1; cdr3_aa: CASSYRGREAFF
v_call: TRBV6-2/TRBV6-3; j_call: TRBJ1-2; cdr3_aa: CASSYMRRGLLF
v_call: TRBV10-3; j_call: TRBJ2-2; cdr3_aa: CAISESVRRHTGELFF
v_call: TRBV28; j_call: TRBJ2-7; cdr3_aa: CASSHPSSHEQYF
v_call: TRBV5-6; j_call: TRBJ1-3; cdr3_aa: CASSIDRSGNTIYF
v_call: TRBV18; j_call: TRBJ2-5; cdr3_aa: CASSPRVFRTGGQETQYF
v_call: TRBV6-2/TRBV6-3; j_call: TRBJ1-1; cdr3_aa: CASSYLDRATEAFF
v_call: TRBV20-1; j_call: TRBJ2-1; cdr3_aa: CSASPLGLAGLGNNEQFF
v_call: TRBV5-1; j_call: TRBJ2-2; cdr3_aa: CASSLASVPVNTGELFF
v_call: TRBV20-1; j_call: TRBJ2-7; cdr3_aa: CSARASGKIYEQYF
v_call: TRBV4-2; j_call: TRBJ2-3; cdr3_aa: CASSQGQGLQDTQYF
v_call: TRBV4-2; j_call: TRBJ2-1; cdr3_aa: CASSQDQGRAGEQFF
v_call: TRBV20-1; j_call: TRBJ2-3; cdr3_aa: CSARPGTSGSTDTQYF
v_call: TRBV5-6; j_call: TRBJ1-6; cdr3_aa: CASSLAGPNSPLHF
v_call: TRBV7-9; j_call: TRBJ2-7; cdr3_aa: CASSLPDREYEQYF
v_call: TRBV28; j_call: TRBJ2-5; cdr3_aa: CASSLLGHQTQYF
v_call: TRBV5-1; j_call: TRBJ2-5; cdr3_aa: CASSLSAHPQETQYF
v_call: TRBV6-1; j_call: TRBJ2-1; cdr3_aa: CASSPRESPNEQFF
v_call: TRBV28; j_call: TRBJ2-5; cdr3_aa: CASSLLKFPGLAEETQYF